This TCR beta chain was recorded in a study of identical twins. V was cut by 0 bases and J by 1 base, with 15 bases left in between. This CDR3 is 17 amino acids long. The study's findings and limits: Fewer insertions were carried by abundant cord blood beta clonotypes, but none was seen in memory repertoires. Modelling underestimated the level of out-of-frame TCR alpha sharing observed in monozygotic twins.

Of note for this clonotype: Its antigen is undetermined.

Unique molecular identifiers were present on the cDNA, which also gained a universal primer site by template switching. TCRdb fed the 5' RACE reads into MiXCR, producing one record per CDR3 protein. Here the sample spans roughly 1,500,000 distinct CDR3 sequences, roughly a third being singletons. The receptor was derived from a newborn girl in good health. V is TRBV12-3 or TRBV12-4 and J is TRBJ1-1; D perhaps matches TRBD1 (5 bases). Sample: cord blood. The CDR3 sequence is CASSLALGQGGNTEAFF. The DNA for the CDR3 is TGTGCCAGCAGTTTAGCGCTGGGGCAGGGTGGGAACACTGAAGCTTTCTTT.